The clone carrying this TCR beta chain was seen only a few times. Germline assignment: CDR1 SEHNR and CDR2 FQNEAQ (reference sequence). This CDR3 has 15 residues. V dropped 5 bases and J dropped 0 bases, with 10 bases sitting between them. TCRdb re-called the 5' RACE reads with MiXCR, one entry per CDR3 protein. The sample yields approximately 610,000 distinct CDR3 sequences, less than 20% seen once. The sample is drawn from a study of T cells after yellow fever vaccination. This chain joins TRBV7-9 and TRBJ1-4; perhaps TRBD1 as D (6 bases). The specimen comprised PBMCs, sampled less than 6 days after the first yellow fever vaccination. This clonotype originated in a man aged 18 to 29 who received the YFV17D yellow fever vaccine. The CDR3 is CASSPRTATNEKLFF. DNA for the CDR3: TGTGCCAGCAGCCCCCGGACAGCAACTAATGAAAAACTGTTTTTT.